These T cell receptor beta chains were read from a single sample in a study of blood T cell repertoires in COVID-19. Profiled with immunoSEQ multiplex PCR; TCRdb holds only in-frame clones, not every one. This sample carries more than 250,000 clones, 80% to 90% of them seen once, and the ten largest clones take 1%. Material: peripheral blood. These TCRs come from a man aged 50 to 59 with active or convalescent COVID-19. The CDR3 runs from the conserved cysteine through the conserved F or W. D genes are given only for firm matches. Only part of the rows carry a size: once, few, many, or a class if the clone is expanded.

J gene | V gene | D gene | clone size | CDR3 protein | CDR3 DNA
TRBJ2-1 | TRBV3-1/TRBV3-2 | TRBD2 | . | CASSPGLAGVNEQFF | TGTGCCAGCAGCCCTGGACTAGCGGGAGTCAATGAGCAGTTCTTC
TRBJ1-6 | TRBV3-1/TRBV3-2 | TRBD1 | . | CASSQRTGVGSPLHF | TGTGCCAGCAGCCAAAGGACAGGGGTTGGTTCACCCCTCCACTTT
TRBJ1-5 | TRBV4-3 | . | few | CASSQVVFEDQPQHF | TGCGCCAGCAGCCAAGTCGTGTTTGAGGATCAGCCCCAGCATTTT
TRBJ1-4 | TRBV2 | . | few | CASTESRGKLFF | TGTGCCAGCACCGAATCGAGGGGGAAACTGTTTTTT
TRBJ2-6 | TRBV28 | . | . | CASSPSGSLHGANVLTF | TGTGCCAGCAGTCCTTCGGGGTCGCTACATGGGGCCAACGTCCTGACTTTC
TRBJ2-7 | TRBV19 | TRBD1 | . | CASSIRAIPDRAFEQYF | TGTGCCAGTAGTATTCGAGCTATCCCCGACAGGGCTTTCGAGCAGTACTTC
TRBJ2-1 | TRBV7-3 | TRBD2 | . | CASSLGRTYNEQFF | TGTGCCAGCAGCCTCGGGAGGACATACAATGAGCAGTTCTTC
TRBJ2-7 | TRBV18 | . | . | CASSPREGEQYF | TGTGCCAGCTCACCGAGGGAAGGGGAGCAGTACTTC
TRBJ2-1 | TRBV5-6 | . | . | CASSFPQTNEQFF | TGTGCCAGCAGCTTTCCCCAAACTAATGAGCAGTTCTTC
TRBJ1-2 | TRBV7-2 | TRBD1 | . | CASSPGQVVYGYTF | TGTGCCAGCAGCCCCGGACAGGTAGTTTATGGCTACACCTTC
TRBJ1-1 | TRBV19 | . | . | CASSITVYMNTEAFF | TGTGCCAGTAGTATAACAGTCTACATGAACACTGAAGCTTTCTTT
TRBJ2-7 | TRBV7-6 | TRBD1 | . | CASSSAGTGSYEQYF | TGTGCCAGCAGCTCCGCCGGGACAGGGTCGTACGAGCAGTACTTC
TRBJ2-7 | TRBV28 | . | . | CASSLIAVYEQYF | TGTGCCAGCAGTTTGATAGCGGTCTACGAGCAGTACTTC
TRBJ1-2 | TRBV28 | TRBD1 | . | CASSPDRDLGYTF | TGTGCCAGCAGTCCCGACAGGGATTTGGGCTACACCTTC
TRBJ2-7 | TRBV6-6 | TRBD1 | . | CASSRTGAMYEQYF | TGTGCCAGCAGTCGGACAGGGGCCATGTACGAGCAGTACTTC
TRBJ1-3 | TRBV29-1 | . | . | CSVEDRGRGSGNTIYF | TGCAGCGTTGAAGATAGAGGCAGGGGCTCTGGAAACACCATATATTTT
TRBJ1-6 | TRBV6-5 | TRBD1 | once | CASRWDRVNSPLHF | TGTGCCAGCCGTTGGGACAGGGTCAATTCACCCCTCCACTTT
TRBJ1-1 | TRBV5-1 | . | . | CASSLGRIGMNTEAFF | TGCGCCAGCAGCTTGGGCAGGATCGGAATGAACACTGAAGCTTTCTTT
TRBJ1-3 | TRBV18 | . | . | CASSSPGARWNTIYF | TGTGCCAGCTCATCACCGGGGGCCCGCTGGAACACCATATATTTT
TRBJ2-3 | TRBV10-3 | TRBD2 | . | CAISGGLSSDTQYF | TGTGCCATCAGTGGGGGACTATCGTCAGATACGCAGTATTTT
TRBJ2-7 | TRBV30 | . | . | CACSAGVLVEQYF | TGTGCCTGTTCGGCAGGGGTTCTAGTTGAGCAGTACTTC
TRBJ1-2 | TRBV3-1/TRBV3-2 | TRBD1 | . | CASSQEKGQLFYYGYTF | TGTGCCAGCAGCCAAGAGAAGGGACAGTTATTTTACTATGGCTACACCTTC
TRBJ1-1 | TRBV5-1 | TRBD1 | . | CASSPRTGANTEAFF | TGCGCCAGCAGCCCCCGGACAGGGGCAAACACTGAAGCTTTCTTT
TRBJ1-5 | TRBV7-8 | . | . | CASSLGATALSNQPQHF | TGTGCCAGCAGCTTAGGAGCAACCGCGCTGAGCAATCAGCCCCAGCATTTT
TRBJ1-1 | TRBV2 | TRBD1 | . | CASSMRVGTANTEAFF | TGTGCCAGCAGTATGCGGGTCGGGACAGCGAACACTGAAGCTTTCTTT
TRBJ1-5 | TRBV28 | . | . | CASSFGDRINQPQHF | TGTGCCAGCAGTTTCGGGGATCGTATCAATCAGCCCCAGCATTTT
TRBJ2-7 | TRBV11-2 | TRBD1 | once | CASSLDRGYEQYF | TGTGCCAGCAGCTTAGACAGGGGGTACGAGCAGTACTTC
TRBJ1-2 | TRBV2 | . | . | CASSPGGTSYGYTF | TGTGCCAGCAGTCCGGGGGGTACCTCCTATGGCTACACCTTC
TRBJ1-2 | TRBV6-4 | TRBD1 | . | CASSDSGQDVYGYTF | TGTGCCAGCAGTGACTCAGGACAGGATGTCTATGGCTACACCTTC
TRBJ2-3 | TRBV5-1 | . | once | CASSQISGFTDTQYF | TGCGCCAGCAGCCAAATTAGCGGCTTCACAGATACGCAGTATTTT
TRBJ2-1 | TRBV28 | TRBD2 | . | CASSLAGGLGYEQFF | TGTGCCAGCAGCTTAGCGGGGGGGCTAGGTTATGAGCAGTTCTTC
TRBJ1-5 | TRBV6-5 | . | . | CASKSGYSNQPQHF | TGTGCCAGCAAGTCAGGGTATAGCAATCAGCCCCAGCATTTT
TRBJ2-5 | TRBV6-2/TRBV6-3 | TRBD2 | . | CASSYSSTSGSQETQYF | TGTGCCAGCAGTTACTCGAGTACTAGCGGTAGCCAAGAGACCCAGTACTTC
TRBJ2-3 | TRBV10-3 | TRBD2 | . | CAISGIAGDTDTQYF | TGTGCCATCAGTGGGATAGCGGGAGACACAGATACGCAGTATTTT
TRBJ1-1 | TRBV5-1 | . | . | CASSRTVNTEAFF | TGCGCCAGCAGCAGGACAGTGAACACTGAAGCTTTCTTT
TRBJ2-5 | TRBV7-3 | . | . | CASSLSRLGGDETQYF | TGTGCCAGCAGCTTGAGTCGGTTGGGAGGAGATGAGACCCAGTACTTC
TRBJ1-3 | TRBV2 | . | . | CASTLAGSGNTIYF | TGTGCCAGCACCTTGGCGGGCTCTGGAAACACCATATATTTT
TRBJ1-1 | TRBV30 | . | . | CASIRGGPEAFF | TGTGCCTCTATACGCGGGGGGCCTGAAGCTTTCTTT
TRBJ2-5 | TRBV2 | . | . | CASTRDIETQYF | TGTGCCAGCACCCGGGACATTGAGACCCAGTACTTC
TRBJ2-1 | TRBV4-2 | TRBD2 | once | CASSQETTGTSGYNEQFF | TGTGCCAGCAGCCAGGAGACTACCGGGACTAGCGGCTACAATGAGCAGTTCTTC
TRBJ2-7 | TRBV4-2 | . | . | CASSRGGDSYEQYF | TGTGCCAGCAGCCGAGGAGGGGACTCCTACGAGCAGTACTTC